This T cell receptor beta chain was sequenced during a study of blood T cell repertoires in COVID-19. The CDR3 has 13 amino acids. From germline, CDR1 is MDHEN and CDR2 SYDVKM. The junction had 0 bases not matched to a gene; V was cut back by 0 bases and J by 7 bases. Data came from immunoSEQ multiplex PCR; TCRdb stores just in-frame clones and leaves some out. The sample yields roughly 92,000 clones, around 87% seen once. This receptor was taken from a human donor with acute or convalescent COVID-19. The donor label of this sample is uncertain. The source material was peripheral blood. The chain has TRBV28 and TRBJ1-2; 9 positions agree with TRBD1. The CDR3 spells CASSLWGQGGYTF. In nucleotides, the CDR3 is TGTGCCAGCAGTTTATGGGGACAGGGTGGCTACACCTTC.